Listed here are 31 T cell receptor beta chains from one sample, sequenced in a study of control samples from healthy donors and cancer patients. Produced via immunoSEQ multiplex PCR; TCRdb's table is partial and in-frame only. The table lists 150,000 or so clones, about 89% of them singletons, with 6% to 9% in the top ten. Material for sequencing was blood. The receptors come from a man aged 18 to 29 in good health.

The V call is TRBV6-1, the J call TRBJ1-4; D possibly corresponds to TRBD1 (5 bases). The CDR3 totals 17 residues. V gave up 1 base and J gave up 0 bases, with 12 bases separating them. Germline values: CDR1 MNHNS, CDR2 SASEGT. CDR3 DNA sequence: TGTGCCAGCAGTGAAGTCGGCAGGGCTGCAACTAATGAAAAACTGTTTTTT. This translates into CASSEVGRAATNEKLFF.

This clone was seen once. This chain joins TRBV30 and TRBJ2-3; TRBD2 matches 8 bases. The CDR3 runs to 15 residues. V was pared by 3 bases and J by 2 bases, with 7 bases of the junction left unmatched. The germline V gene encodes CDR1 GTSNPN and CDR2 SVGIG (reference sequence). The CDR3 protein is CAWSPGLAATDTQYF. CDR3 nucleotides: TGTGCCTGGAGCCCAGGACTAGCCGCCACAGATACGCAGTATTTT.

The chain combines TRBV9 with TRBJ1-4, with unresolved D. Germline CDR1 reads SGDLS; CDR2 reads YYNGEE. This CDR3 comprises 14 residues. V was pared by 0 bases and J by 0 bases, with 3 bases between. In DNA, the CDR3 is TGTGCCAGCAGCGTAGGGTCAACTAATGAAAAACTGTTTTTT. Protein sequence: CASSVGSTNEKLFF.

This clone was counted only a few times. The genes are TRBV28 and TRBJ1-5, with 12 bases matching TRBD1. Germline CDR1 MDHEN, CDR2 SYDVKM. CDR3 size: 16 residues. Unmatched junction bases numbered 9, after V lost 6 bases and J lost 6 bases. Here the CDR3 reads CASSNPGTGGSQPQHF. Here the CDR3 DNA reads TGTGCCAGCAGCAATCCCGGGACAGGGGGCAGTCAGCCCCAGCATTTT.

The CDR3: CAISTGGSSPLHF. The CDR3 nucleotides read TGTGCCATCAGTACAGGGGGAAGTTCACCCCTCCACTTT. The J gene is TRBJ1-6, the V gene TRBV10-3; 8 bases align to TRBD1. The CDR3 contains 13 residues. V lost 5 bases to trimming and J lost 9 bases; unmatched junction nucleotides: 3. Germline CDR1 and CDR2: ENHRY and SYGVKD.

The rearrangement joins TRBV11-2 to TRBJ1-4, with 8 bases aligning to TRBD1. With V trimmed by 5 bases and J by 4 bases, 6 bases remained unmatched. Germline loops: CDR1 SGHAT, CDR2 FQNNGV. There are 15 residues in the CDR3. CDR3 protein: CASSNRQGINEKLFF. Written as DNA, the CDR3 is TGTGCCAGCAGCAATCGACAGGGGATTAATGAAAAACTGTTTTTT.

V gene TRBV7-2 combines with J gene TRBJ2-6; unclear D gene. The CDR3 runs 16 residues. V lost 5 bases, J lost 3 bases, and 14 bases lay in between. Per germline, CDR1 SGHTA and CDR2 FQGNSA. The CDR3 DNA sequence: TGTGCCAGCAGCCCCTTTGTGAATAGTGGGGCCAACGTCCTGACTTTC. It yields the protein CASSPFVNSGANVLTF. The full variable domain, rest sourced from reference TRBV7-2 and TRBJ2-6, is GAGVSQSPSNKVTEKGKDVELRCDPISGHTALYWYRQSLGQGLEFLIYFQGNSAPDKSGLPSDRFSAERTGGSVSTLTIQRTQQEDSAVYLCASSPFVNSGANVLTFGAGSRLTVL.

This chain links TRBV16 with TRBJ2-4; maybe TRBD1 (6 bases). The CDR3 covers 16 residues. Trimming pared 0 bases from V and 1 base from J, leaving 10 bases between. Germline V gene lookup returns CDR1 KGHSY and CDR2 FQNENV. As DNA, the CDR3 is TGTGCCAGCAGCCAATCGAGGGGGTCTGCCAAAAACATTCAGTACTTC. The encoded protein is CASSQSRGSAKNIQYF.

The CDR3 DNA reads as TGTGCCACGACGCAAGCAACTAATGAAAAACTGTTTTTT. This translates into CATTQATNEKLFF. The chain carries TRBV10-3 and TRBJ1-4; D gene uncertain. V lost 10 bases and J lost 0, with 9 bases in between. Germline assignment: CDR1 ENHRY and CDR2 SYGVKD. The CDR3 length is 13 residues.

The CDR3 DNA follows: TGTGCCAGCAGTTTAGTACAGCTGAACACTGAAGCTTTCTTT. Translation: CASSLVQLNTEAFF. This chain connects TRBV28 to TRBJ1-1; D gene ambiguous. Trimming cost V 2 bases and J 0 bases, with 7 bases left between them. This CDR3 is built from 14 residues. From germline, CDR1 is MDHEN and CDR2 SYDVKM.

V usage is TRBV6-5 and J usage is TRBJ1-4; D not certain. V shed 7 bases and J shed 7 bases, with 13 bases lying between them. This CDR3 spans 13 amino acids. The germline CDR1 and CDR2 sequences are MNHEY and SVGAGI. CDR3 amino acids: CASNSVLGEKLFF. The CDR3 region has the DNA TGTGCCAGCAATTCCGTTTTAGGTGAAAAACTGTTTTTT.

CDR3 bases: TGTGCCAGCACCGTAGGCAGGGTGGGAGAGACCCAGTACTTC. This translates into CASTVGRVGETQYF. The chain is built from TRBV7-2 and TRBJ2-5, with a tentative D call TRBD1 (5 bases). The CDR3 consists of 14 residues. The V gene lost 7 bases and the J gene lost 4 bases, with 16 bases spanning the gap. Germline V gene sequence: CDR1 SGHTA, CDR2 FQGNSA. Filled out from reference TRBV7-2 and TRBJ2-5, the complete variable domain reads GAGVSQSPSNKVTEKGKDVELRCDPISGHTALYWYRQSLGQGLEFLIYFQGNSAPDKSGLPSDRFSAERTGGSVSTLTIQRTQQEDSAVYLCASTVGRVGETQYFGPGTRLLVL.

The chain is built from TRBV5-5 and TRBJ2-5; 11 bases align to TRBD1. Germline lookup yields CDR1 SGHKS and CDR2 YYEKEE (reference sequence). The length of the CDR3 is 16 residues. The V and J ends lost 2 bases and 1 base, in that order; junction bases with no gene match: 4. The CDR3 DNA reads TGTGCCAGCAGCTTAGGGGACAGGGGGGTCCAAGAGACCCAGTACTTC. This sequence encodes CASSLGDRGVQETQYF.

This rearrangement joins TRBV27 to TRBJ1-2; D may be TRBD1 (5 bases). V lost 5 bases to trimming and J lost 7 bases, with 26 bases between them. CDR3 size: 17 residues. Germline V gives CDR1 MNHEY, CDR2 SMNVEV (reference sequence). CDR3 sequence: CASSPVPRQGRWSGYTF. CDR3 DNA: TGTGCCAGCAGTCCCGTCCCCCGCCAGGGTAGGTGGTCTGGCTACACCTTC.

The V and J genes are TRBV5-1 and TRBJ1-1; no definite D call. The CDR3 totals 13 residues. The V and J ends lost 1 base and 4 bases respectively, with 8 bases between them. In germline, CDR1 is SGHRS, CDR2 YFSETQ. The DNA for the CDR3 is TGCGCCAGCAGCTTGAGGGAAGGCACTGAAGCTTTCTTT. This encodes CASSLREGTEAFF. Together with reference TRBV5-1 and TRBJ1-1, the CDR3 gives the full variable domain: KAGVTQTPRYLIKTRGQQVTLSCSPISGHRSVSWYQQTPGQGLQFLFEYFSETQRNKGNFPGRFSGRQFSNSRSEMNVSTLELGDSALYLCASSLREGTEAFFGQGTRLTVV.

This chain links TRBV19 with TRBJ1-5; D call uncertain. The V end was cut by 3 bases, the J end by 6 bases, with 6 bases between. The CDR3 loop spans 12 amino acids. CDR1 LNHDA and CDR2 SQIVND come from the germline V gene (reference sequence). CDR3: CASSMMFQPQHF. In DNA form, the CDR3 reads TGTGCCAGTAGTATGATGTTTCAGCCCCAGCATTTT.

This clone was seen once. This chain uses TRBV6-1 with TRBJ1-5; perhaps TRBD1 as D (5 bases). V shed 0 bases and J shed 4 bases, with 16 bases lying between them. The CDR3 has 17 residues. Germline CDR1 and CDR2: MNHNS and SASEGT. The chain's CDR3 is CASSEARTRVTNQPQHF. In nucleotides, the CDR3 is TGTGCCAGCAGTGAAGCCCGAACCAGGGTGACAAATCAGCCCCAGCATTTT.

The CDR3 region is CASNEYRGLSYGYTF. DNA for the CDR3: TGTGCCAGCAACGAATACAGGGGTCTCAGCTATGGCTACACCTTC. The chain couples TRBV3-1 (or the pseudogene TRBV3-2) to TRBJ1-2, with 7 positions matching TRBD1. After removal of 7 bases from V and 4 bases from J, the junction contained 12 bases not matched to a gene. Per germline, CDR1 LGHDT and CDR2 YNNKEL (reference sequence). The CDR3 has 15 residues.

The rearrangement joins TRBV14 to TRBJ1-4; tentatively, D is TRBD1 (6 bases). Germline assignment: CDR1 SGHDN and CDR2 FVKESK. This CDR3 spans 16 amino acids. With 0 bases removed from V and 6 bases from J, the gap between germline ends came to 14 bases. CDR3 DNA: TGTGCCAGCAGCCAAGATTTCTGGGGGGCGGATGAAAAACTGTTTTTT. Protein: CASSQDFWGADEKLFF.

The chain links TRBV29-1 to TRBJ1-2; TRBD1 matches 8 bases. The CDR3 loop spans 12 amino acids. V lost 4 bases and J lost 6; bases outside the gene matches: 4. Germline assignment: CDR1 SQVTM and CDR2 ANQGSEA. The CDR3 bases are TGCAGCGTTGGGACAGGGCGAAATGGCTACACCTTC. It specifies CSVGTGRNGYTF.

This sequence joins TRBV10-3 and TRBJ1-1, with 8 positions matching TRBD1. J gave up 5 bases and V 6 bases, and 8 bases lay outside the gene matches. From germline, CDR1 is ENHRY and CDR2 SYGVKD. The CDR3 is made up of 14 amino acids. The DNA for the CDR3 is TGTGCCATCAGAGGAGGACAGGGAAGGACTGAAGCTTTCTTT. It codes for CAIRGGQGRTEAFF.

This clone came up once. The chain has TRBV28 and TRBJ1-4, with D perhaps matching TRBD1 (6 bases). This CDR3 contains 15 residues. Germline V gene lookup returns CDR1 MDHEN and CDR2 SYDVKM. The germline V and J ends were trimmed by 5 bases and 5 bases, with 15 bases remaining between them. CDR3 amino acids: CASSRTGSGNEKLFF. CDR3 sequence (DNA): TGTGCCAGCAGTCGAACAGGGAGCGGAAATGAAAAACTGTTTTTT.

The J gene is TRBJ2-1, the V gene TRBV5-1; unclear D gene. Germline values: CDR1 SGHRS, CDR2 YFSETQ. Between the trimmed V and J ends, which lost 0 bases and 8 bases, there was a span of 15 bases. The CDR3 sequence is 15 residues long. The CDR3 protein is CASSLDSPSFDEQFF. In DNA form, the CDR3 reads TGCGCCAGCAGCTTGGATTCGCCCAGCTTTGATGAGCAGTTCTTC.

The chain recombines TRBV15 with TRBJ2-5; D might be TRBD1 or TRBD2, each matching 5 bases. The CDR3 consists of 17 residues. The ends were cut back, 4 bases at V and 2 bases at J, with 20 bases in the middle. The germline V gene has CDR1 LNHNV and CDR2 YYDKDF (reference sequence). The CDR3 is CATSTTTEGIQQETQYF. In DNA form, the CDR3 reads TGTGCCACCAGCACCACGACAGAGGGTATACAACAAGAGACCCAGTACTTC.

In DNA form, the CDR3 reads TGTGCCAGCAGCCACTCCCTCTTTGGGGGGAACACTGAAGCTTTCTTT. Protein sequence: CASSHSLFGGNTEAFF. The J gene is TRBJ1-1, the V gene TRBV3-1 (or the pseudogene TRBV3-2), with D maybe TRBD1 (5 bases). The CDR3 spans 16 residues. The germline V and J ends were trimmed by 3 bases and 1 base, with 15 bases remaining between them. Germline CDR1 reads LGHDT; CDR2 reads YNNKEL (reference sequence).

The chain has TRBV6-1 and TRBJ2-7; D gene ambiguous. V dropped 2 bases and J dropped 2 bases, with 7 bases sitting between them. The V gene's germline CDR1 is MNHNS and CDR2 SASEGT. The CDR3 contains 13 residues. CDR3: CASSELTAYEQYF. As DNA, the CDR3 is TGTGCCAGCAGTGAACTGACGGCCTACGAGCAGTACTTC.

The chain combines TRBV28 with TRBJ2-5, with TRBD1 as a possible D gene (5 bases). The CDR3 has 14 amino acids. Germline V gene sequence: CDR1 MDHEN, CDR2 SYDVKM. Trimming pared 1 base from V and 2 bases from J, leaving 8 bases between. CDR3 protein: CASSLYPGQETQYF. The DNA of the CDR3 is TGTGCCAGCAGTTTATATCCAGGGCAAGAGACCCAGTACTTC.

CDR3 amino acids: CATRLVGGTGELFF. The CDR3 DNA reads TGTGCCACCCGACTAGTGGGGGGCACCGGGGAGCTGTTTTTT. This chain uses TRBV19 with TRBJ2-2; possible D gene TRBD2, 6 bases. The V and J ends lost 10 bases and 4 bases respectively, with 16 bases between them. Germline loops: CDR1 LNHDA, CDR2 SQIVND (reference sequence). The CDR3 is 14 residues long. The full variable domain, with the rest looked up from reference TRBV19 and TRBJ2-2, is DGGITQSPKYLFRKEGQNVTLSCEQNLNHDAMYWYRQDPGQGLRLIYYSQIVNDFQKGDIAEGYSVSREKKESFPLTVTSAQKNPTAFYLCATRLVGGTGELFFGEGSRLTVL.

A single count supports this clone. The rearrangement joins TRBV7-2 to TRBJ1-2; 8 bases are shared with TRBD1. Germline V gene data show CDR1 as SGHTA and CDR2 as FQGNSA. The CDR3 runs to 16 residues. V shed 5 bases, J shed 2 bases, and the junction held 10 bases outside the gene matches. The CDR3 nucleotides read TGTGCCAGCAGCCCGCGGACAGGGTCCGGGAACTATGGCTACACCTTC. It is translated as CASSPRTGSGNYGYTF.

CDR3: CASSYSRGQGNTIYF. In DNA form, the CDR3 reads TGTGCCAGCAGTTACTCCCGGGGGCAAGGAAACACCATATATTTT. V gene TRBV6-5 combines with J gene TRBJ1-3; D is possibly TRBD1 (6 bases). The CDR3 consists of 15 residues. Germline loops: CDR1 MNHEY, CDR2 SVGAGI. Trimming shortened V by 0 bases and J by 4 bases, and 10 bases separated the two germline ends.

This chain connects TRBV5-1 to TRBJ2-2; TRBD1 might be the D (6 bases). V was trimmed by 3 bases and J by 5 bases, leaving 14 bases between them. Germline loops: CDR1 SGHRS, CDR2 YFSETQ. This CDR3 comprises 15 residues. The CDR3 coding sequence is TGCGCCAGCAGCTCGCGGTCAGGGGTGACCGGGGAGCTGTTTTTT. It translates to CASSSRSGVTGELFF. The full variable domain, completed using reference TRBV5-1 and TRBJ2-2, is KAGVTQTPRYLIKTRGQQVTLSCSPISGHRSVSWYQQTPGQGLQFLFEYFSETQRNKGNFPGRFSGRQFSNSRSEMNVSTLELGDSALYLCASSSRSGVTGELFFGEGSRLTVL.